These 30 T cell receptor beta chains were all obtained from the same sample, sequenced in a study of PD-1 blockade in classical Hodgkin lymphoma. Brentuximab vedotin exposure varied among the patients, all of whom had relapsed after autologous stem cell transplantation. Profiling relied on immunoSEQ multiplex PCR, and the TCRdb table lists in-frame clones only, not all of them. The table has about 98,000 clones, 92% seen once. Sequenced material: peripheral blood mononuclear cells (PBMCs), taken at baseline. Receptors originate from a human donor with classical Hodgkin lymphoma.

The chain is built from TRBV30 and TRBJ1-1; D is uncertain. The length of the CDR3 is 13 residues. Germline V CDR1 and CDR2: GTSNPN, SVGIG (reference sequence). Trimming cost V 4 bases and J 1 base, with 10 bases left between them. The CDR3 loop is CAWNAAENTEAFF. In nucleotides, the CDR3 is TGTGCCTGGAACGCAGCAGAGAACACTGAAGCTTTCTTT.

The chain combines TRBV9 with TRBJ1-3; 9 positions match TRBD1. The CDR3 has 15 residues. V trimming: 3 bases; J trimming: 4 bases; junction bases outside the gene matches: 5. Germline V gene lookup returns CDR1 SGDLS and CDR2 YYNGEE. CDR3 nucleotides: TGTGCCAGCAGCGCCCGGACAGGGGAAGGAAACACCATATATTTT. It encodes CASSARTGEGNTIYF.

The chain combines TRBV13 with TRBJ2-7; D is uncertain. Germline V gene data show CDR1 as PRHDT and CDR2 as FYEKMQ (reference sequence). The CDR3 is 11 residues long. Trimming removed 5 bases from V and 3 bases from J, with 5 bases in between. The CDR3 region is CASSHHYEQYF. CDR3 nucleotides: TGTGCCAGCAGCCACCACTACGAGCAGTACTTC.

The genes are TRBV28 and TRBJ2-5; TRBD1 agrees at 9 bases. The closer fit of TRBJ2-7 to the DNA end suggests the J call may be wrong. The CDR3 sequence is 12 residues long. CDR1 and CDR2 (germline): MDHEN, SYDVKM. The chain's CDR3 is CASWDRVGEQYF. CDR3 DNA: TGTGCCAGCTGGGACAGGGTAGGCGAGCAGTACTTC.

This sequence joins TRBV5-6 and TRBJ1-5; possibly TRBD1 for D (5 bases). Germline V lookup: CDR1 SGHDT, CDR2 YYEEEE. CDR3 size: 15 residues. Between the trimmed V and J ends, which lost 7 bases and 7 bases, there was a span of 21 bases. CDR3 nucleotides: TGTGCCAGCGGTCGGGGGGTGGGGTTAGAACAGCCCCAGCATTTT. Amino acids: CASGRGVGLEQPQHF.

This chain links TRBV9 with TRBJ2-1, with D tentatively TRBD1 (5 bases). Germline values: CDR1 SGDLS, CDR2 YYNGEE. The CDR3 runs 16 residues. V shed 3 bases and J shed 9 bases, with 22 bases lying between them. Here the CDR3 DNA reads TGTGCCAGCAGCGCCCGACCCTTGACGGGTCAGGGTGAGCAGTTCTTC. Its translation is CASSARPLTGQGEQFF.

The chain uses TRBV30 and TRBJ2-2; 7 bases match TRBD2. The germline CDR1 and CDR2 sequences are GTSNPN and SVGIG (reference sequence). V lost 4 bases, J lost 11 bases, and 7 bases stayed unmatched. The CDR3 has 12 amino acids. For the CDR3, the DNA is TGTGCCTGGACGGGAGGCCCACCCGAGCTGTTTTTT. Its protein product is CAWTGGPPELFF.

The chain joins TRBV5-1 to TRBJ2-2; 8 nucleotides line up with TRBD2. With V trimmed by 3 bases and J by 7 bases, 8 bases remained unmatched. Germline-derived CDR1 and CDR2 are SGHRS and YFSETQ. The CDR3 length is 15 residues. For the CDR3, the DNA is TGCGCCAGCAGCTACAATAGCGGGACCGGCGGGGAGCTGTTTTTT. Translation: CASSYNSGTGGELFF.

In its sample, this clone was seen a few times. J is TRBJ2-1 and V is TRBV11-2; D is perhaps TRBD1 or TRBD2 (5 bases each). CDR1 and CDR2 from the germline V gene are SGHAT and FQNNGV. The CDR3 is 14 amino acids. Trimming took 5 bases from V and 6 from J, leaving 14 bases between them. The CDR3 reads CASSGGAAFNEQFF. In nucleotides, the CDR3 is TGTGCCAGCAGCGGGGGTGCGGCTTTCAATGAGCAGTTCTTC.

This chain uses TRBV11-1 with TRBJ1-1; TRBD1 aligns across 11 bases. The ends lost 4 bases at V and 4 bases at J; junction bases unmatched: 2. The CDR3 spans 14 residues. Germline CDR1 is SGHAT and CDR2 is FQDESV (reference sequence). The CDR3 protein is CASSWTGGATEAFF. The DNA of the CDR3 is TGTGCCAGCAGCTGGACAGGGGGCGCCACTGAAGCTTTCTTT.

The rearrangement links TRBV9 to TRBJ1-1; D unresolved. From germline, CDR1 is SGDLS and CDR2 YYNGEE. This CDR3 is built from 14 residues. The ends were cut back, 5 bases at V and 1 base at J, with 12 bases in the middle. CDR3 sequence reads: CASRDPSGNTEAFF. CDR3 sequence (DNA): TGTGCCAGCAGGGACCCAAGCGGGAACACTGAAGCTTTCTTT.

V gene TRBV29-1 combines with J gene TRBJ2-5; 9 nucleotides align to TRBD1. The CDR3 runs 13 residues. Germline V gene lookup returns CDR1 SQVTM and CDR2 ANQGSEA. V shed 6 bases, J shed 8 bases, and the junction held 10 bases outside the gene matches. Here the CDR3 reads CSVEPGQGTTQYF. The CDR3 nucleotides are TGCAGCGTCGAACCGGGACAGGGAACTACCCAGTACTTC.

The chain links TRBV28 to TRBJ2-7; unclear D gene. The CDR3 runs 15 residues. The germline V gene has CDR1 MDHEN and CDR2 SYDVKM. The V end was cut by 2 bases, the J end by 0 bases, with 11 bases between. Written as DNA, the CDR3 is TGTGCCAGCAGTTTAAGGGCTTCAAGCTCCTACGAGCAGTACTTC. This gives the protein CASSLRASSSYEQYF.

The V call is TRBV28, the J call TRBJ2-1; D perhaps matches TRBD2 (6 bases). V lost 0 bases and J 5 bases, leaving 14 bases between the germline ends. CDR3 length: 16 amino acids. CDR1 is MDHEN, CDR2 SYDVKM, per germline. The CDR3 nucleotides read TGTGCCAGCAGTTTATGGGAAGAGCGGGTAGACAATGAGCAGTTCTTC. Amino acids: CASSLWEERVDNEQFF.

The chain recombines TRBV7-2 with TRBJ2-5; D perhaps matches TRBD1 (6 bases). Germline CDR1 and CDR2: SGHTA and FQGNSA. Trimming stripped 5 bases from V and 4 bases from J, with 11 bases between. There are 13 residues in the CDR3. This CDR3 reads CASSRQGTETQYF. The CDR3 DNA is TGTGCCAGCAGCCGCCAGGGGACAGAGACCCAGTACTTC.

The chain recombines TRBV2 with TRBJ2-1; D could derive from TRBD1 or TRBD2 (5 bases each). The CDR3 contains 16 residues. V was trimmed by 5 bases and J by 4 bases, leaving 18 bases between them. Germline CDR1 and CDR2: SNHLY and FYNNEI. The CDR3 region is CASSWAPRGGYNEQFF. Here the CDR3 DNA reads TGTGCCAGCAGTTGGGCCCCTCGTGGGGGATACAATGAGCAGTTCTTC.

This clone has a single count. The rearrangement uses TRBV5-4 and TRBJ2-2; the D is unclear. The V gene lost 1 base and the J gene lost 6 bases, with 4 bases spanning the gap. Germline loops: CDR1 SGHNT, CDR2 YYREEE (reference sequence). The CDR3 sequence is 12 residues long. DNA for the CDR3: TGTGCCAGCAGCTTGATCCCCGGGGAGCTGTTTTTT. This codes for CASSLIPGELFF.

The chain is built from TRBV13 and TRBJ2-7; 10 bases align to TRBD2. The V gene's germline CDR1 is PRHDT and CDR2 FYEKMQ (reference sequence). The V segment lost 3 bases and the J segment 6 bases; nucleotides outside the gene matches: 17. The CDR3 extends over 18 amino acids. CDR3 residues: CASSFLLSLAGGKGEQYF. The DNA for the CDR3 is TGTGCCAGCAGCTTCTTACTATCCTTAGCGGGAGGTAAGGGCGAGCAGTACTTC.

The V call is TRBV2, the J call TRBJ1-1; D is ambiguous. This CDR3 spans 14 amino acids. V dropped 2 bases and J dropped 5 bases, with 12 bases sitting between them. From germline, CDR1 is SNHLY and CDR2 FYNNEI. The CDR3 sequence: CASSETLARTEAFF. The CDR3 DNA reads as TGTGCCAGCAGTGAAACTTTGGCGAGGACTGAAGCTTTCTTT. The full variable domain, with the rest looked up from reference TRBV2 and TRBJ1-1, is EPEVTQTPSHQVTQMGQEVILRCVPISNHLYFYWYRQILGQKVEFLVSFYNNEISEKSEIFDDQFSVERPDGSNFTLKIRSTKLEDSAMYFCASSETLARTEAFFGQGTRLTVV.

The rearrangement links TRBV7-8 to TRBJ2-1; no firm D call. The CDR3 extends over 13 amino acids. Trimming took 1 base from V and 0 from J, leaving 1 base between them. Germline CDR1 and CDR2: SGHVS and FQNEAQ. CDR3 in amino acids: CASSLGSYNEQFF. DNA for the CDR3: TGTGCCAGCAGCTTAGGCTCCTACAATGAGCAGTTCTTC.

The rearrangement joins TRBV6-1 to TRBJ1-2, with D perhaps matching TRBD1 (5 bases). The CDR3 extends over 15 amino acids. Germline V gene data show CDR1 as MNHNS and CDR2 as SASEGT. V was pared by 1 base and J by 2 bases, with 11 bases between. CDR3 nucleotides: TGTGCCAGCAGTGAAGTCGGGGCAGGGAACTATGGCTACACCTTC. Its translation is CASSEVGAGNYGYTF.

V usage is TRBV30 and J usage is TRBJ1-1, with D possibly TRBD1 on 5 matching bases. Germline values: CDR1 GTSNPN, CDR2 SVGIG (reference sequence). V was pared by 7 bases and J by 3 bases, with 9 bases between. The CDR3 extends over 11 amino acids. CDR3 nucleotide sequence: TGTGCCTCCAGGGCCGACACTGAAGCTTTCTTT. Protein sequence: CASRADTEAFF.

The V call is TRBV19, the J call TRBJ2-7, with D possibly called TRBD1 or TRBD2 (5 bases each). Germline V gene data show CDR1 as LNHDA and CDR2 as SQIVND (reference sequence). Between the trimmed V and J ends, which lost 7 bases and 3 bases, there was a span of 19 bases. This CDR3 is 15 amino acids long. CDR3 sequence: CASKRGRAGGYEQYF. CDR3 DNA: TGTGCCAGTAAGAGGGGCCGGGCTGGGGGCTACGAGCAGTACTTC.

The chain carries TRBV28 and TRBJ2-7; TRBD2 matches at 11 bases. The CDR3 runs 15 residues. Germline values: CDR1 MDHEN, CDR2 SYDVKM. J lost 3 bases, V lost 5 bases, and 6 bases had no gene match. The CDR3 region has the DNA TGTGCCAGCAGTCCGGGACTAGCGGATTACTACGAGCAGTACTTC. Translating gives CASSPGLADYYEQYF.

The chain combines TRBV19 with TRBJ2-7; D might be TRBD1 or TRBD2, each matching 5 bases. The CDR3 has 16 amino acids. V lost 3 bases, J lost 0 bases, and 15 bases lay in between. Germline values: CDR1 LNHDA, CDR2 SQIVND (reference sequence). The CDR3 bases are TGTGCCAGTAGTATTGGGGACCAAATTCCCTCCTACGAGCAGTACTTC. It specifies CASSIGDQIPSYEQYF.

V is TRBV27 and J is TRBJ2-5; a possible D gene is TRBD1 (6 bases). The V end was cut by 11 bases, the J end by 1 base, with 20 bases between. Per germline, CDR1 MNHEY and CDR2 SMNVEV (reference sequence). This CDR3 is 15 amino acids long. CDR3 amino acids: CACRGRGASQETQYF. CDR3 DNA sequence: TGTGCCTGCCGGGGCAGGGGAGCGAGCCAAGAGACCCAGTACTTC.

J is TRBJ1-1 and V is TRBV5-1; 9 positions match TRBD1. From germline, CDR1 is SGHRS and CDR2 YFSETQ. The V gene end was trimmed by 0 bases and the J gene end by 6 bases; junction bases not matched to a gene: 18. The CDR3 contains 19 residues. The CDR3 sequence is CASSLASVPGQGRLAEAFF. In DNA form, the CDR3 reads TGCGCCAGCAGCTTGGCCTCAGTCCCGGGACAGGGACGGCTGGCTGAAGCTTTCTTT.

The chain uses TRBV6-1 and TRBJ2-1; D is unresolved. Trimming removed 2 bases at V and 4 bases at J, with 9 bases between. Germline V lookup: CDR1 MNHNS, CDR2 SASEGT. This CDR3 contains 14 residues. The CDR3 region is CASSENSWYNEQFF. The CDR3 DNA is TGTGCCAGCAGTGAAAACAGCTGGTACAATGAGCAGTTCTTC.

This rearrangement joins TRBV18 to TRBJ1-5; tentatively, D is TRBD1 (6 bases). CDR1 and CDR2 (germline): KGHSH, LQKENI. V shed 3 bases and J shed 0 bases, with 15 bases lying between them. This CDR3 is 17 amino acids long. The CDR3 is CASSPLDSSDSNQPQHF. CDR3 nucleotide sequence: TGTGCCAGCTCACCCCTGGACAGTTCAGATAGCAATCAGCCCCAGCATTTT.

The CDR3 region has the DNA TGTGCCAGCAGCCCCTCCTACGAGCAGTACTTC. Translated: CASSPSYEQYF. This chain joins TRBV7-2 and TRBJ2-7, with no clear D. Germline assignment: CDR1 SGHTA and CDR2 FQGNSA. The CDR3 runs 11 residues. The V gene lost 5 bases and the J gene lost 0 bases, with 2 bases spanning the gap.